This paragraph reports one T cell receptor beta chain. Its antigen is currently unknown. The entirety of the isolated RNA underwent reverse transcription, so expressed TCRB transcripts were sequenced. Data came from immunoSEQ multiplex PCR; TCRdb stores just in-frame clones and leaves some out. This sample yields more than 550,000 clones, of which around an eighth are seen a single time; less than 0.04% belongs to the top ten. V lost 6 bases, J lost 6 bases, and 9 bases lay in between. This CDR3 is 11 amino acids long. From germline, CDR1 is MNHEY and CDR2 SVGAGI. This entry belongs to a study of beta chain features in type 1 diabetes. Overall study findings and caveats: Patients with Type 1 diabetes showed moderately but significantly shorter TCRB CDR3s in all four CD4+ subsets.

The genes are TRBV6-5 and TRBJ2-7; D is undetermined. The clonotype comes from a man between 18 and 35 years old with type 1 diabetes. Material: naive CD4+ T cells from blood. The CDR3 reads CASSSLSEQYF. The CDR3 DNA follows: TGTGCCAGCAGCTCATTATCCGAGCAGTACTTC.